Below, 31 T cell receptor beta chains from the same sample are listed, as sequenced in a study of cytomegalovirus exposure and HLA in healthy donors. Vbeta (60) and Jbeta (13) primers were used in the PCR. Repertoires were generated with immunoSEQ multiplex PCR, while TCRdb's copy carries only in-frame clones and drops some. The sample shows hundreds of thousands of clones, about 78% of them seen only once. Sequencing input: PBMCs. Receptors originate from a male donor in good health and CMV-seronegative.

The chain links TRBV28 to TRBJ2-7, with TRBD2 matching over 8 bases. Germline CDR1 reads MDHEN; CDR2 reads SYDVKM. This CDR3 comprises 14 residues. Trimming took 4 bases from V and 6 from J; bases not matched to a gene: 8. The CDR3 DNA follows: TGTGCCAGCAGTTCCGGGGGGGCTCCGGTCGAGCAGTACTTC. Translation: CASSSGGAPVEQYF. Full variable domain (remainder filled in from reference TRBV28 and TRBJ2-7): DVKVTQSSRYLVKRTGEKVFLECVQDMDHENMFWYRQDPGLGLRLIYFSYDVKMKEKGDIPEGYSVSREKKERFSLILESASTNQTSMYLCASSSGGAPVEQYFGPGTRLTVT.

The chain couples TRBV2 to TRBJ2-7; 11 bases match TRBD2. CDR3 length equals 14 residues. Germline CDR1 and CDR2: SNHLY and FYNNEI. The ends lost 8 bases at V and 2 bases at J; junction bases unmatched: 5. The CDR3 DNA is TGTGCCAGCTGTATAGCGGGAGGGACCTACGAGCAGTACTTC. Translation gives CASCIAGGTYEQYF.

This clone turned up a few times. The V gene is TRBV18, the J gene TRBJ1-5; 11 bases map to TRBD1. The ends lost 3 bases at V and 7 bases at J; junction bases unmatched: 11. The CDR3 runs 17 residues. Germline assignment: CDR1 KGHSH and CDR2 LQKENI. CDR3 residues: CASSPPDRGRVSQPQHF. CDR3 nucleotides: TGTGCCAGCTCACCCCCGGACAGGGGGCGTGTGTCGCAGCCCCAGCATTTT. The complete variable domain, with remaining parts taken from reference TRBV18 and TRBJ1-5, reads NAGVMQNPRHLVRRRGQEARLRCSPMKGHSHVYWYRQLPEEGLKFMVYLQKENIIDESGMPKERFSAEFPKEGPSILRIQQVVRGDSAAYFCASSPPDRGRVSQPQHFGDGTRLSIL.

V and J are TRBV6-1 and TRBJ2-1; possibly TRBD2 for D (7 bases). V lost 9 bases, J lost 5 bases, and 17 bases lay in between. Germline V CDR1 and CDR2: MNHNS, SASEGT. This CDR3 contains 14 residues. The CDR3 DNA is TGTGCCAGGGGAGGGGGGGACGGAGACAATGAGCAGTTCTTC. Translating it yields CARGGGDGDNEQFF.

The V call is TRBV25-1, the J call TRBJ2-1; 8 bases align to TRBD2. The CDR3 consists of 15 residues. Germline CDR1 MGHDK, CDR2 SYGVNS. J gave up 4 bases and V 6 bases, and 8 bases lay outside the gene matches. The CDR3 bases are TGTGCCAGCAGGAGACCGGGACTAGTTTACAATGAGCAGTTCTTC. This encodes CASRRPGLVYNEQFF.

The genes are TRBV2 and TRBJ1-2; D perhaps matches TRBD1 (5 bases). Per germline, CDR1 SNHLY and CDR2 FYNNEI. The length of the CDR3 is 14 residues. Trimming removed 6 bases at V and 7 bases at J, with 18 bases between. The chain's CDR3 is CASRADSGVVGYTF. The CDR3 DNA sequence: TGTGCCAGCAGGGCCGACTCGGGGGTTGTTGGCTACACCTTC.

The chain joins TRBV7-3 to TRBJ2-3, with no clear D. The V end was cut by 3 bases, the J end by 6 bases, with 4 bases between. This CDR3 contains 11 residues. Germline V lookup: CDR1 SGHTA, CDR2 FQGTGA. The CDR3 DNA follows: TGTGCCAGCAGCTTGTCGGATACGCAGTATTTT. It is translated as CASSLSDTQYF.

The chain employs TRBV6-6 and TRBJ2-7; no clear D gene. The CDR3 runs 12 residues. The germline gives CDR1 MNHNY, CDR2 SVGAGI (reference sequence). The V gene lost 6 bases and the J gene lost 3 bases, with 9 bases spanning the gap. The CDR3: CASSLDIYEQYF. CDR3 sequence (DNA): TGTGCCAGCAGCCTCGACATCTACGAGCAGTACTTC.

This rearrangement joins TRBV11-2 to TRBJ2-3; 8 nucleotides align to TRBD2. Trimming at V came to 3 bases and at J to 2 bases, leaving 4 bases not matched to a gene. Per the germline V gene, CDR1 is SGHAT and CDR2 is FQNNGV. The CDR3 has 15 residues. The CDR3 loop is CASSFQRGNTDTQYF. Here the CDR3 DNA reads TGTGCCAGCAGCTTCCAGCGGGGGAACACAGATACGCAGTATTTT.

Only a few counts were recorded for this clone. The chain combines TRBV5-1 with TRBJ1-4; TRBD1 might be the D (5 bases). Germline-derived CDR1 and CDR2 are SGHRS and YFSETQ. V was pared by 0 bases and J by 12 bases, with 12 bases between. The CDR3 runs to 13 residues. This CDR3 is CASSLETAVELFF. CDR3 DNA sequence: TGCGCCAGCAGCTTGGAGACAGCCGTGGAACTGTTTTTT.

The CDR3 loop reads CASSIFGQGNSGEQFF. CDR3 DNA sequence: TGTGCCAGTAGTATTTTTGGACAGGGTAATAGTGGGGAGCAGTTCTTC. The chain is built from TRBV19 and TRBJ2-1; 8 bases are shared with TRBD1. Germline V gives CDR1 LNHDA, CDR2 SQIVND (reference sequence). The junction had 14 bases not matched to a gene; V was cut back by 3 bases and J by 10 bases. This CDR3 spans 16 amino acids.

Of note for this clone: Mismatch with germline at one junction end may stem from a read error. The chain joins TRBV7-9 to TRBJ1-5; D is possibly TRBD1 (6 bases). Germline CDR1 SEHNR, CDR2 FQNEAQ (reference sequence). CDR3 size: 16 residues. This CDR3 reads CSSSEGQSQGNQPQHF. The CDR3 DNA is TGTTCCAGCAGTGAAGGACAGTCCCAAGGGAATCAGCCCCAGCATTTT.

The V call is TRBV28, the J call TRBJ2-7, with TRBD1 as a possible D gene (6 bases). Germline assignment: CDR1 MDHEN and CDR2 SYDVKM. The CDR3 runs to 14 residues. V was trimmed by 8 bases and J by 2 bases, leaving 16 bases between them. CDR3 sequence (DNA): TGTGCCAGCCGGGAACAGGGAAGGGCCTACGAGCAGTACTTC. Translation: CASREQGRAYEQYF.

The CDR3 region is CASSSLPKRRNTGELFF. In DNA, the CDR3 is TGTGCCAGCAGCTCCCTACCCAAGCGGAGGAACACCGGGGAGCTGTTTTTT. The V gene is TRBV11-2, the J gene TRBJ2-2; D possibly corresponds to TRBD2 (5 bases). Trimming removed 4 bases at V and 1 base at J, with 16 bases between. Germline-derived CDR1 and CDR2 are SGHAT and FQNNGV. The CDR3 extends over 17 amino acids.

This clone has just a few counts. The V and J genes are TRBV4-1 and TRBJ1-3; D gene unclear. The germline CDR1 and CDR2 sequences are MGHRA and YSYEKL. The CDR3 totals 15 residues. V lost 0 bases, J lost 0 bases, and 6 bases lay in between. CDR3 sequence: CASSQDAYSGNTIYF. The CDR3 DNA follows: TGCGCCAGCAGCCAAGATGCCTACTCTGGAAACACCATATATTTT.

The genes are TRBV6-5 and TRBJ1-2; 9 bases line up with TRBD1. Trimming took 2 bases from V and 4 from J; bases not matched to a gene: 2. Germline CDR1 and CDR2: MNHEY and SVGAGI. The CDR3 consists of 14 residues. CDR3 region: CASSYRDRVYGYTF. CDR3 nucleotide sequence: TGTGCCAGCAGTTACCGGGACAGGGTCTATGGCTACACCTTC.

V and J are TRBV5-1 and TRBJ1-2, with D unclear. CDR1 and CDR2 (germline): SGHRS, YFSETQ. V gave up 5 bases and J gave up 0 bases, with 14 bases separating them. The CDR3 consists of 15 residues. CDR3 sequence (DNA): TGCGCCAGCAGAGGAGAGGGAGCCACTAACTATGGCTACACCTTC. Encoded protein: CASRGEGATNYGYTF.

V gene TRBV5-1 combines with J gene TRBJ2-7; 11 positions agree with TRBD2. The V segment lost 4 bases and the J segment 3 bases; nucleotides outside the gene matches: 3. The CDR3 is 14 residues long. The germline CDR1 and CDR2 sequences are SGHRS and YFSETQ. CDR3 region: CASSPTSGSYEQYF. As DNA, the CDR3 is TGCGCCAGCAGCCCTACTAGCGGGAGCTACGAGCAGTACTTC.

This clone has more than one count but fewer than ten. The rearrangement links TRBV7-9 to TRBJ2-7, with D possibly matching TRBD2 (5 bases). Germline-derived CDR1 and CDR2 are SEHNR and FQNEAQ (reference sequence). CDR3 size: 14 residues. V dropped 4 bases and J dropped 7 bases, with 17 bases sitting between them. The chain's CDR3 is CASSSSGLPGEQYF. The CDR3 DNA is TGTGCCAGCAGCTCATCCGGGCTCCCGGGGGAGCAGTACTTC.

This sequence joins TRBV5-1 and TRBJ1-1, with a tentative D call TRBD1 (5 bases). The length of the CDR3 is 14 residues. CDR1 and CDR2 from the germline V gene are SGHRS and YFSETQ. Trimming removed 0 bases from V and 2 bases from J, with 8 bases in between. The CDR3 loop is CASSLAQGNTEAFF. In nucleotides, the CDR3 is TGCGCCAGCAGCTTGGCTCAGGGTAACACTGAAGCTTTCTTT.

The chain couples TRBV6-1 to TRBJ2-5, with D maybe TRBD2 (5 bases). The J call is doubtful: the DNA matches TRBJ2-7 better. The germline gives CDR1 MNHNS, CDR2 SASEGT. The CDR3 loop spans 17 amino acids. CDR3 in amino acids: CASSESWIGNGVYEQYF. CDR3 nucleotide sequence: TGTGCCAGCAGTGAAAGCTGGATCGGCAACGGGGTCTACGAGCAGTACTTC.

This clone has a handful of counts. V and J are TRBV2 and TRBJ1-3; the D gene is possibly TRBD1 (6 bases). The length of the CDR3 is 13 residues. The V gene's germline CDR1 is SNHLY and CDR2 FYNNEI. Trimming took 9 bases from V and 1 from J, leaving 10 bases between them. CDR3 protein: CARNTGSGNTIYF. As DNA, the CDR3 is TGTGCCAGGAATACAGGGTCTGGAAACACCATATATTTT.

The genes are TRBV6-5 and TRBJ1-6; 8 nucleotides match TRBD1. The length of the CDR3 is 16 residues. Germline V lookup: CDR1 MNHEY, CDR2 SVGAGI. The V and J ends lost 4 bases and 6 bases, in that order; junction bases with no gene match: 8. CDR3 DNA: TGTGCCAGCAGTTTCGCGGGAGACAGGGGTAATTCACCCCTCCACTTT. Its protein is CASSFAGDRGNSPLHF.

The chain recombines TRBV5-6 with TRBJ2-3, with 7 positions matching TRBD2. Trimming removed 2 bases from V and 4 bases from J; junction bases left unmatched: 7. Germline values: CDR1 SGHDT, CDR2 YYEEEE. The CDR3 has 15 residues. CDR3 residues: CASSFGEGTADTQYF. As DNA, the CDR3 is TGTGCCAGCAGCTTCGGGGAGGGGACGGCAGATACGCAGTATTTT.

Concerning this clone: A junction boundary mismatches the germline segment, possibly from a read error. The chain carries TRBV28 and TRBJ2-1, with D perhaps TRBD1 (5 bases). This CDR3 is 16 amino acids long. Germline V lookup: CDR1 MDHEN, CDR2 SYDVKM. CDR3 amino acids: CASTLRAFADYNEQFF. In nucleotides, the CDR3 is TGTGCGAGCACCCTCAGGGCCTTTGCCGATTACAATGAGCAGTTCTTC.

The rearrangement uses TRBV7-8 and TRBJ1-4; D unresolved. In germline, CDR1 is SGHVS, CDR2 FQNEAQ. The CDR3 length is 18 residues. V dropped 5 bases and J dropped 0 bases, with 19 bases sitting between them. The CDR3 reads CASSPSSPGFATNEKLFF. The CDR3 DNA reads TGTGCCAGCAGCCCCTCCTCACCGGGTTTTGCAACTAATGAAAAACTGTTTTTT.

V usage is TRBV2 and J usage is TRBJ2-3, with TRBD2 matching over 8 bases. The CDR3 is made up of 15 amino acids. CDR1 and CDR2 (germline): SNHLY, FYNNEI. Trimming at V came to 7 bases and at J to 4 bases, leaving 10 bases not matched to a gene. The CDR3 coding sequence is TGTGCCAGCATGAAAGCGGGAGAGGGTCCAGATACGCAGTATTTT. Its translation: CASMKAGEGPDTQYF. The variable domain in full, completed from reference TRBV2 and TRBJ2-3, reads EPEVTQTPSHQVTQMGQEVILRCVPISNHLYFYWYRQILGQKVEFLVSFYNNEISEKSEIFDDQFSVERPDGSNFTLKIRSTKLEDSAMYFCASMKAGEGPDTQYFGPGTRLTVL.

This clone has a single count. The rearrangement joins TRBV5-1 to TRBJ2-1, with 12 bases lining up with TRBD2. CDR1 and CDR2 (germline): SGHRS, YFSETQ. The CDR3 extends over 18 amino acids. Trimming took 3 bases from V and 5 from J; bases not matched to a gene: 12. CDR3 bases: TGCGCCAGCAGCTACTCTAGCGGGAGGGCTTTCGGGGACAATGAGCAGTTCTTC. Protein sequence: CASSYSSGRAFGDNEQFF.

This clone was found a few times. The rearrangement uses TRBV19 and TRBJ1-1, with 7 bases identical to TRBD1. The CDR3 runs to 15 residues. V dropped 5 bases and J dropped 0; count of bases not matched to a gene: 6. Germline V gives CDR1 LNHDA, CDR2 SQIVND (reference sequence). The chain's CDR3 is CASSGGQVLNTEAFF. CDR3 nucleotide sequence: TGTGCCAGTAGTGGAGGACAGGTCCTGAACACTGAAGCTTTCTTT. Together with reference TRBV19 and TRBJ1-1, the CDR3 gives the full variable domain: DGGITQSPKYLFRKEGQNVTLSCEQNLNHDAMYWYRQDPGQGLRLIYYSQIVNDFQKGDIAEGYSVSREKKESFPLTVTSAQKNPTAFYLCASSGGQVLNTEAFFGQGTRLTVV.

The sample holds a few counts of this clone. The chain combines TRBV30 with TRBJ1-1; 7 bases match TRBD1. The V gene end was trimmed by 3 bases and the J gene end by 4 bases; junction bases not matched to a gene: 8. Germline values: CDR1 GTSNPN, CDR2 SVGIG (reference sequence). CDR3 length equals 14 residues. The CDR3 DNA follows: TGTGCCTGGAGCGGAATCAGGGGGAGCACTGAAGCTTTCTTT. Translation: CAWSGIRGSTEAFF.

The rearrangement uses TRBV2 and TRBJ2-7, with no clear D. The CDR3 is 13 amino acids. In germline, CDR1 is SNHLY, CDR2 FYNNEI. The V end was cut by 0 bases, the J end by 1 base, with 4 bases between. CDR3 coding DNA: TGTGCCAGCAGTGAAGCCAGATCCTACGAGCAGTACTTC. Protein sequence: CASSEARSYEQYF. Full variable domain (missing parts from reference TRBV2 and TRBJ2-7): EPEVTQTPSHQVTQMGQEVILRCVPISNHLYFYWYRQILGQKVEFLVSFYNNEISEKSEIFDDQFSVERPDGSNFTLKIRSTKLEDSAMYFCASSEARSYEQYFGPGTRLTVT.